The present entry profiles one T cell receptor beta chain with its context. Antigen: not known. Profiled with immunoSEQ multiplex PCR; TCRdb holds only in-frame clones, not every one. The table shows 83,000 or so clones, with 65% to 90% occurring only once. The record originates from a study of OX40 agonist ivuxolimab in advanced cancers. Study-wide background: With a range of roughly 23 to 79, age averaged roughly 61 years, and around 80% were male.

Whole-study results and caveats: On average, CD8+ T cells showed a greater number of expanded clones than CD4+. Nonresponders included some who also had low normalized T-cell clonal expansion.

Sequences were derived from CD4+ or CD8+ T cells sorted from blood, sampled in a trial of the OX40 agonist ivuxolimab. The receptor was derived from an adult with an advanced solid tumor such as melanoma, head and neck, liver or kidney cancer.

CDR3 residues: CASSQDPGQGPETQYF. In DNA, the CDR3 is TGTGCCAGCAGCCAAGACCCGGGACAGGGTCCGGAGACCCAGTACTTC. V and J are TRBV4-2 and TRBJ2-5, with 9 bases aligning to TRBD1. Germline assignment: CDR1 LGHNA and CDR2 YNFKEQ. J was trimmed by 5 bases and V by 0 bases; bases with no gene match: 7. The CDR3 is 16 amino acids.